This entry lists 30 T cell receptor beta chains sequenced from one sample in a study of vaccination effects on CD4 cells after COVID-19. Their recognized antigens are unknown. Data came from immunoSEQ multiplex PCR; TCRdb stores just in-frame clones and leaves some out. The sample has tens of thousands of clones, around 74% seen once. Isolation of CD4+ T cells took place after nine to ten days of culture. Participants each got two BNT162b2 or mRNA-1273 vaccine doses. The source material was CD4+ T cells from PBMCs cultured without peptide, sampled after COVID-19 vaccination. The receptors stem from a human donor who received a COVID-19 vaccine.

This chain connects TRBV6-2 or TRBV6-3 to TRBJ2-3, with 8 bases fitting TRBD2. This CDR3 is built from 15 residues. Germline values: CDR1 MNHEY, CDR2 SVGEGT. Unmatched junction bases numbered 5, after V lost 6 bases and J lost 0 bases. CDR3 protein: CASSHTSGSTDTQYF. CDR3 coding DNA: TGTGCCAGCAGCCATACTAGCGGAAGCACAGATACGCAGTATTTT.

This clone was seen only a few times. V gene TRBV28 combines with J gene TRBJ2-7, with D possibly being TRBD1 (6 bases). Trimming took 5 bases from V and 5 from J, leaving 13 bases between them. CDR3 length: 13 amino acids. Germline V gene data show CDR1 as MDHEN and CDR2 as SYDVKM. The CDR3 region is CASSLTGYHEQYV. In DNA form, the CDR3 reads TGTGCCAGCAGTCTTACAGGGTACCACGAGCAGTACGTC.

V usage is TRBV9 and J usage is TRBJ2-1; TRBD2 matches at 14 bases. Germline V gene sequence: CDR1 SGDLS, CDR2 YYNGEE. Germline trimming cut 4 bases from V and 5 bases from J; bases unmatched to any gene: 5. This CDR3 has 16 residues. The CDR3 spells CASSQRLAGGNNEQFF. The CDR3 bases are TGTGCCAGCAGCCAACGACTAGCGGGGGGGAACAATGAGCAGTTCTTC.

The rearrangement joins TRBV5-1 to TRBJ1-2; D gene unclear. The ends were cut back, 0 bases at V and 4 bases at J, with 7 bases in the middle. CDR3 length: 13 residues. Germline CDR1 and CDR2: SGHRS and YFSETQ. The CDR3 reads CASSLDGSYGYTF. For the CDR3, the DNA is TGCGCCAGCAGCTTGGACGGAAGCTATGGCTACACCTTC.

V and J are TRBV24-1 and TRBJ2-2; D ambiguous. Germline V lookup: CDR1 KGHDR, CDR2 SFDVKD. This CDR3 has 15 amino acids. V was trimmed by 1 base and J by 1 base, leaving 6 bases between them. CDR3 residues: CATSDLNRNTGELFF. As DNA, the CDR3 is TGTGCCACCAGTGATTTAAACAGGAACACCGGGGAGCTGTTTTTT.

The gene calls are TRBV9 and TRBJ2-7; perhaps TRBD2 as D (7 bases). In germline, CDR1 is SGDLS, CDR2 YYNGEE. The length of the CDR3 is 15 residues. V was pared by 0 bases and J by 0 bases, with 10 bases between. The CDR3 DNA follows: TGTGCCAGCAGCGTAGTTGGGGGGGCCTCCTACGAGCAGTACGTC. Translating it yields CASSVVGGASYEQYV.

The genes are TRBV24-1 and TRBJ2-5, with D possibly TRBD2 on 6 matching bases. Germline V gene sequence: CDR1 KGHDR, CDR2 SFDVKD. V lost 3 bases and J 5 bases, leaving 12 bases between the germline ends. This CDR3 spans 14 amino acids. CDR3 sequence (DNA): TGTGCCACCAGTGATCACGGAGGGACGGAGACCCAGTACTTC. Its translation: CATSDHGGTETQYF.

The V and J genes are TRBV18 and TRBJ2-2, with TRBD1 as a possible D gene (5 bases). CDR1 and CDR2 (germline): KGHSH, LQKENI. V was trimmed by 3 bases and J by 0 bases, leaving 11 bases between them. The CDR3 runs 16 residues. The CDR3 coding sequence is TGTGCCAGCTCACCCCGCACAGGAACGAACACCGGGGAGCTGTTTTTT. Residues: CASSPRTGTNTGELFF.

This chain connects TRBV12-3 or TRBV12-4 to TRBJ1-2; D possibly corresponds to TRBD1 (5 bases). The CDR3 consists of 13 residues. V was cut by 3 bases and J by 3 bases, with 8 bases left in between. CDR3 sequence: CASSFNRYYGYTF. CDR3 in DNA: TGTGCCAGCAGTTTTAACAGGTACTATGGCTACACCTTC.

The chain recombines TRBV6-5 with TRBJ1-5; the D gene is possibly TRBD1 (6 bases). V was trimmed by 7 bases and J by 3 bases, leaving 10 bases between them. CDR3 length: 13 amino acids. Germline lookup yields CDR1 MNHEY and CDR2 SVGAGI. The CDR3 DNA is TGTGCCAGCAACAGGGACCTCAATCAGCCCCAGCATTTT. Its protein is CASNRDLNQPQHF.

V is TRBV27 and J is TRBJ2-5, with TRBD1 matching 7 bases. V gave up 1 base and J gave up 1 base; unmatched junction bases: 9. CDR1 and CDR2 (germline): MNHEY, SMNVEV (reference sequence). The CDR3 covers 17 residues. The CDR3 coding sequence is TGTGCCAGCAGTTTATTTGTCGGACAGGAATTCCAAGAGACCCAGTACTTC. It is translated as CASSLFVGQEFQETQYF.

J is TRBJ1-6 and V is TRBV19, with no clear D. The V gene's germline CDR1 is LNHDA and CDR2 SQIVND (reference sequence). The CDR3 length is 15 residues. The germline V and J ends were trimmed by 4 bases and 8 bases, with 15 bases remaining between them. This CDR3 is CASSTEVFVDSPLHF. The CDR3 DNA follows: TGTGCCAGTAGTACAGAGGTTTTTGTCGATTCACCCCTCCACTTT.

The V gene is TRBV4-1, the J gene TRBJ2-6; possible D gene TRBD1, 7 bases. V was pared by 2 bases and J by 0 bases, with 20 bases between. CDR1 and CDR2 (germline): MGHRA, YSYEKL. This CDR3 is built from 20 residues. The CDR3 coding sequence is TGCGCCAGCAGCCAACCCTCGTCAGGGGGGCGACTCTCTGGGGCCAACGTCCTGACTTTC. Translating it yields CASSQPSSGGRLSGANVLTF.

The chain is built from TRBV18 and TRBJ1-6; the D gene is possibly TRBD1 (6 bases). This CDR3 comprises 14 residues. The germline gives CDR1 KGHSH, CDR2 LQKENI. Trimming removed 4 bases from V and 5 bases from J, with 9 bases in between. CDR3 sequence reads: CASSLDRNNSPLHF. In DNA form, the CDR3 reads TGTGCCAGCTCACTCGACAGGAATAATTCACCCCTCCACTTT. The variable domain in full, with the rest retrieved from reference TRBV18 and TRBJ1-6, is NAGVMQNPRHLVRRRGQEARLRCSPMKGHSHVYWYRQLPEEGLKFMVYLQKENIIDESGMPKERFSAEFPKEGPSILRIQQVVRGDSAAYFCASSLDRNNSPLHFGNGTRLTVT.

This chain connects TRBV12-3 or TRBV12-4 to TRBJ2-7, with D perhaps TRBD2 (5 bases). V was shortened by 3 bases and J by 7 bases, with 10 bases between the two germline ends. The CDR3 sequence is 12 residues long. CDR3 residues: CASSFGVGEQYV. CDR3 DNA: TGTGCCAGCAGTTTCGGGGTCGGGGAGCAGTACGTC.

The rearrangement uses TRBV5-8 and TRBJ2-5; D is possibly TRBD2 (5 bases). V lost 7 bases, J lost 1 base, and 14 bases lay in between. Germline V gene data show CDR1 as SGHTS and CDR2 as YDEGEE. The CDR3 spans 14 residues. The DNA of the CDR3 is TGTGCCAGCCCCACGTGGAGCGGCCAAGAGACCCAGTACTTC. It yields the protein CASPTWSGQETQYF.

V usage is TRBV7-3 and J usage is TRBJ1-4; D might be TRBD1 (6 bases). The CDR3 has 16 residues. CDR1 is SGHTA, CDR2 FQGTGA, per germline. The V and J ends lost 8 bases and 6 bases respectively, with 22 bases between them. The CDR3 region has the DNA TGTGCCAGCTTGAGGGCAGGGGCCGCCCATTATGAAAAACTGTTTTTT. Amino acid sequence: CASLRAGAAHYEKLFF.

J is TRBJ1-2 and V is TRBV6-5; no clear D. This CDR3 has 14 residues. Trimming pared 5 bases from V and 1 base from J, leaving 11 bases between. Germline values: CDR1 MNHEY, CDR2 SVGAGI. The chain's CDR3 is CASSPSPYNYGYTF. The CDR3 coding sequence is TGTGCCAGCAGTCCTTCCCCCTATAACTATGGCTACACCTTC.

The gene calls are TRBV27 and TRBJ2-2; D is possibly TRBD1 (6 bases). The CDR3 sequence is 16 residues long. V lost 3 bases to trimming and J lost 1 base, with 12 bases between them. CDR1 MNHEY and CDR2 SMNVEV come from the germline V gene (reference sequence). In DNA form, the CDR3 reads TGTGCCAGCAGTTTTTTAGGGACACGGAACACCGGGGAGCTGTTTTTT. Translated: CASSFLGTRNTGELFF.

The V gene is TRBV12-3 or TRBV12-4, the J gene TRBJ2-5; D possibly corresponds to TRBD2 (6 bases). The CDR3 has 12 residues. V was cut by 6 bases and J by 5 bases, with 10 bases left in between. In DNA, the CDR3 is TGTGCCAGCAGCGACGGGGGTGAGACCCAGTACTTC. This translates into CASSDGGETQYF.

V gene TRBV6-5 combines with J gene TRBJ1-1; 9 bases are a match to TRBD1. V trimming: 6 bases; J trimming: 4 bases; junction bases outside the gene matches: 3. The V gene's germline CDR1 is MNHEY and CDR2 SVGAGI. This CDR3 has 13 residues. For the CDR3, the DNA is TGTGCCAGCAGGGGACAGGGTGTCACTGAAGCTTTCTTT. Translated, it gives CASRGQGVTEAFF.

The chain combines TRBV19 with TRBJ2-4; D remains unclear. Germline V gene data show CDR1 as LNHDA and CDR2 as SQIVND (reference sequence). This CDR3 contains 14 residues. Deletions cut 1 base from V and 0 bases from J, with 4 bases between. CDR3 sequence: CASSIAVAKNIQYF. In DNA, the CDR3 is TGTGCCAGTAGTATAGCGGTAGCCAAAAACATTCAGTACTTC.

This chain links TRBV18 with TRBJ1-1; D is perhaps TRBD1 (5 bases). The V gene's germline CDR1 is KGHSH and CDR2 LQKENI. The CDR3 extends over 15 amino acids. V dropped 3 bases and J dropped 7 bases, with 18 bases sitting between them. This CDR3 reads CASSPKTPGGGEAFF. The CDR3 DNA follows: TGTGCCAGCTCACCTAAGACACCCGGGGGTGGTGAAGCTTTCTTT.

The chain uses TRBV30 and TRBJ2-2; D uncertain. The CDR3 loop spans 13 amino acids. V was cut by 0 bases and J by 9 bases, with 11 bases left in between. Germline lookup yields CDR1 GTSNPN and CDR2 SVGIG (reference sequence). The CDR3 DNA reads as TGTGCCTGGAGTGTAGGCCTTGTGAGGGAGCTGTTTTTT. This sequence encodes CAWSVGLVRELFF.

The chain links TRBV19 to TRBJ2-3; 8 bases fit TRBD2. This CDR3 spans 15 amino acids. In germline, CDR1 is LNHDA, CDR2 SQIVND (reference sequence). With V trimmed by 3 bases and J by 8 bases, 10 bases remained unmatched. This CDR3 reads CASSIGGGNALTQYF. CDR3 DNA sequence: TGTGCCAGTAGTATTGGCGGGGGGAATGCTCTTACGCAGTATTTT.

This clone occurred a few times. The chain employs TRBV19 and TRBJ1-4; weak D call: TRBD1 (5 bases). The V and J ends lost 7 bases and 1 base respectively, with 16 bases between them. This CDR3 is built from 16 residues. Per the germline V gene, CDR1 is LNHDA and CDR2 is SQIVND (reference sequence). As DNA, the CDR3 is TGTGCCAGTACCCCACAAGGGGTCCGAACTAATGAAAAACTGTTTTTT. Protein product: CASTPQGVRTNEKLFF.

This clone was found once. This chain uses TRBV3-1 (or the pseudogene TRBV3-2) with TRBJ2-1, with D unclear. Germline-derived CDR1 and CDR2 are LGHDT and YNNKEL (reference sequence). Trimming removed 1 base at V and 4 bases at J, with 14 bases between. This CDR3 is 16 amino acids long. In DNA form, the CDR3 reads TGTGCCAGCAGCCAAGGTTTCAGCCCCATTTACAATGAGCAGTTCTTC. Protein sequence: CASSQGFSPIYNEQFF.

The chain has TRBV5-1 and TRBJ1-1; TRBD1 agrees at 8 bases. The CDR3 extends over 16 amino acids. Germline V gene sequence: CDR1 SGHRS, CDR2 YFSETQ. The J segment lost 4 bases and the V segment lost 0 bases, leaving 8 bases of the junction unmatched. The CDR3, as DNA: TGCGCCAGCAGCTTGGCAGGACAGGGCAGAGTCACTGAAGCTTTCTTT. Amino acid sequence: CASSLAGQGRVTEAFF.

This rearrangement joins TRBV20-1 to TRBJ1-1, with no clear D. V dropped 6 bases and J dropped 5 bases, with 10 bases sitting between them. The germline CDR1 and CDR2 sequences are DFQATT and SNEGSKA (reference sequence). The CDR3 runs 11 residues. The CDR3 is CSAYLGTEAFF. CDR3 coding DNA: TGCAGTGCCTATTTGGGTACTGAAGCTTTCTTT.

Here the CDR3 reads CASSNDRVGYTF. The CDR3 coding sequence is TGTGCCAGCAGTAACGACAGGGTTGGCTACACCTTC. V is TRBV6-4 and J is TRBJ1-2, with TRBD1 identical over 7 bases. The junction had 4 bases not matched to a gene; V was cut back by 5 bases and J by 7 bases. Germline V CDR1 and CDR2: MRHNA, SNTAGT. The CDR3 has 12 amino acids.